This T cell receptor beta chain was sequenced during a study of T cell responses to AZD1222 COVID-19 vaccine. As concerns this clone: The antigen remains undetermined.

Broader study findings: Spike-specific TCR breadth and depth both grew after two AZD1222 doses. Repertoires in all cases were sampled only once the peak T cell response had passed. Mostly white British, mostly female donors; authors suggested clonal diversity may be underestimated. Epitopes outside B.1.351 and B.1.1.7 mutated regions reportedly drew nearly half of spike TCRs.

Trimming took 6 bases from V and 8 from J, leaving 17 bases between them. The CDR3 contains 14 residues. Germline assignment: CDR1 KGHSH and CDR2 LQKENI. The table came from immunoSEQ multiplex PCR; TCRdb's copy has only in-frame clones and leaves some out. Of about 150,000 clones listed, 92% are singletons. The source of this sequence is an adult in good health. The chain links TRBV18 to TRBJ2-1, with D perhaps being TRBD1 or TRBD2 (5 bases each). Sequencing was performed on peripheral blood, taken on day 0 of AZD1222 vaccination. This CDR3 is CASSLSQGSDEQFF. Written as DNA, the CDR3 is TGTGCCAGCTCCCTAAGTCAGGGTAGCGATGAGCAGTTCTTC.